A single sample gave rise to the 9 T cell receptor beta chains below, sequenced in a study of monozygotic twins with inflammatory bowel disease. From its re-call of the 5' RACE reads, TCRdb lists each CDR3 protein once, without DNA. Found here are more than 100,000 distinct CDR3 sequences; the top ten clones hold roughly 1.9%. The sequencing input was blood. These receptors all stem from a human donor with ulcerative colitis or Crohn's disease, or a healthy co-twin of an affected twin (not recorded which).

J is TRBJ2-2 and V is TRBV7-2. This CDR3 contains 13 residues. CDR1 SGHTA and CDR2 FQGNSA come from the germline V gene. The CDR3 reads CASSRRLTGELFF.

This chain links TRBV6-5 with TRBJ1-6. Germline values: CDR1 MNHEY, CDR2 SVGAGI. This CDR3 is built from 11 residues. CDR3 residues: CASSFRSPLHF.

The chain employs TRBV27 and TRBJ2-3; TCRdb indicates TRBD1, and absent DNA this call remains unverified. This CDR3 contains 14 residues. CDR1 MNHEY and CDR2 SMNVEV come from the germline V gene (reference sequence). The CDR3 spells CASSAQTGADTQYF.

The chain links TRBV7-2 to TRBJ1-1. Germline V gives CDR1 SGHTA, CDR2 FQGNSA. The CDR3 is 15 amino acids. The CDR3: CASSLGEGRYTEAFF.

CDR3 loop: CASSQDFYPGGTDTQYF. The chain recombines TRBV4-3 with TRBJ2-3; TCRdb picks TRBD1, but there is no DNA to check that call. The CDR3 has 17 amino acids. The germline CDR1 and CDR2 sequences are LGHNA and YSLEER.

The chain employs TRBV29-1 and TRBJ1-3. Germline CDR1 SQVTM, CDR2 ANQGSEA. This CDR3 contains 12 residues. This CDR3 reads CSVASSGNTIYF.

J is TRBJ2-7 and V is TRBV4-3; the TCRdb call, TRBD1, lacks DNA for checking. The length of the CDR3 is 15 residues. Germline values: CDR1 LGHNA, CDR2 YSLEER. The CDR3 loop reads CASNHTGGGSYEQYF.

This chain's CDR3 is CASSFSLDRAGETQYF. The V call is TRBV27, the J call TRBJ2-5; TCRdb names TRBD1, which stays unverified in the absence of DNA. The CDR3 loop spans 16 amino acids. In germline, CDR1 is MNHEY, CDR2 SMNVEV (reference sequence).

CDR3 amino acids: CSASGVVRNAQETQYF. This rearrangement joins TRBV20-1 to TRBJ2-5. The CDR3 runs to 16 residues. Germline V gene lookup returns CDR1 DFQATT and CDR2 SNEGSKA (reference sequence).